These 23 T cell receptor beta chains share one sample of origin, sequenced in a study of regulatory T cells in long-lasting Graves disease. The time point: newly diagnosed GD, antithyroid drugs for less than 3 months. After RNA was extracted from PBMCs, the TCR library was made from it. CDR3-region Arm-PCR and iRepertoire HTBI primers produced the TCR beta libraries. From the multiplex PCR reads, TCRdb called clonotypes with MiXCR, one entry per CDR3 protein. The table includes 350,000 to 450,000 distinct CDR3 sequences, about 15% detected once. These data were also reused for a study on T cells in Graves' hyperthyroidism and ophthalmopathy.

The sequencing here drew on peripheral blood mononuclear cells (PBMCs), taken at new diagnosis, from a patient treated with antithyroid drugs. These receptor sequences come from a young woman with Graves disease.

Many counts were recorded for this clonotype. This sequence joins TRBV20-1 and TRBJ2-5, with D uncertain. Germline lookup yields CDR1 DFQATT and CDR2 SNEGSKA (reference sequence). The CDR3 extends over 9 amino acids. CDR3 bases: TGCAGCTTACAAGAGACCCAGTACTTC. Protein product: CSLQETQYF.

The CDR3 sequence: CASSMNANYNSPLHF. The CDR3 DNA is TGTGCCAGTAGTATGAACGCGAACTATAATTCACCCCTCCACTTT. The genes are TRBV19 and TRBJ1-6; D is undetermined. The germline V and J ends were trimmed by 3 bases and 3 bases, with 9 bases remaining between them. This CDR3 has 15 residues. The germline CDR1 and CDR2 sequences are LNHDA and SQIVND (reference sequence).

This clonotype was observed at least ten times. The CDR3 bases are TGTGCCAGCAGCCGGCGGAGGGTCACCTACGAGCAGTACTTC. Amino acids: CASSRRRVTYEQYF. The J gene is TRBJ2-7, the V gene TRBV3-1; the D gene is possibly TRBD2 (6 bases). This CDR3 is built from 14 residues. Germline loops: CDR1 LGHDT, CDR2 YNNKEL (reference sequence). The germline V and J ends were trimmed by 4 bases and 2 bases, with 12 bases remaining between them.

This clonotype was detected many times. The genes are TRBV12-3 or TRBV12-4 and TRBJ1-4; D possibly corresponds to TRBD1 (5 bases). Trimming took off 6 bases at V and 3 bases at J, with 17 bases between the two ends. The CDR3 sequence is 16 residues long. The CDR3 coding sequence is TGTGCCAGCAGCTTACCCACAGGACTCGCTAATGAAAAACTGTTTTTT. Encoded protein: CASSLPTGLANEKLFF.

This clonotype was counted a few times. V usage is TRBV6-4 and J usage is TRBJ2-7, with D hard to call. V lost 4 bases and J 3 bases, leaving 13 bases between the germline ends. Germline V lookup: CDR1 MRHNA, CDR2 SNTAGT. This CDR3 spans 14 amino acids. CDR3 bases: TGTGCCAGCAGTGTGTTCCCGGGTAGCTACGAGCAGTACTTC. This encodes CASSVFPGSYEQYF.

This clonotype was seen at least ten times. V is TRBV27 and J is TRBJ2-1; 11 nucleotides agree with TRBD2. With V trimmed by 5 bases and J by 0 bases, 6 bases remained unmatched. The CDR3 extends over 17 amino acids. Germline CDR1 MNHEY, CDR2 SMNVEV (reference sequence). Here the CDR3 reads CASSAGLAASSYNEQFF. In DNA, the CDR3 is TGTGCCAGCAGTGCGGGACTAGCGGCGAGCTCCTACAATGAGCAGTTCTTC.

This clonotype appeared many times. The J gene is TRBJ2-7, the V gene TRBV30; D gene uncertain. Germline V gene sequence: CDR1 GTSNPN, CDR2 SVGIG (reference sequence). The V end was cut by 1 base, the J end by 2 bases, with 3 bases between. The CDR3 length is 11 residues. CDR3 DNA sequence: TGTGCCTGGAGTGAAACCTACGAGCAGTACTTC. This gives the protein CAWSETYEQYF.

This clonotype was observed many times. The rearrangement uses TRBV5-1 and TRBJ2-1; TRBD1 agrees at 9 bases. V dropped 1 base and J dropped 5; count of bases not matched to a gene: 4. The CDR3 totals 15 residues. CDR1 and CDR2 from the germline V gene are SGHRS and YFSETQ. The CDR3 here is CASSLTGGANNEQFF. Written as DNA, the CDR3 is TGCGCCAGCAGCTTGACAGGGGGCGCGAACAATGAGCAGTTCTTC.

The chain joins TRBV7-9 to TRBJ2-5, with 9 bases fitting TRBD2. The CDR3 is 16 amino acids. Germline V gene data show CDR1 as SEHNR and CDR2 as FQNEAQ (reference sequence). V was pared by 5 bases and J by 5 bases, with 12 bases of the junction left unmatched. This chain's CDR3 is CASSLKREEWGETQYF. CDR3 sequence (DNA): TGTGCCAGCAGCCTTAAGCGGGAGGAATGGGGGGAGACCCAGTACTTC.

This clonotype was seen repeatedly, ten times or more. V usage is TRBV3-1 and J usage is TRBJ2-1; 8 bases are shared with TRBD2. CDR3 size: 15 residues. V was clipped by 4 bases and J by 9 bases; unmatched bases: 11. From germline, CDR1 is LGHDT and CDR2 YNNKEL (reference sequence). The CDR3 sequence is CASSPRSIAGSEQFF. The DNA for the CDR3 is TGTGCCAGCAGCCCTCGGTCAATAGCGGGATCTGAGCAGTTCTTC.

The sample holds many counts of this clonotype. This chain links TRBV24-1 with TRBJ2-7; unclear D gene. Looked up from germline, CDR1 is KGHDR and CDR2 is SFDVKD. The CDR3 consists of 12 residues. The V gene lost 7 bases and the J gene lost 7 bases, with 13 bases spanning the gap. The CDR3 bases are TGTGCCACCAGCCTAGGGTTTGGTGAGCAGTACTTC. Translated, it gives CATSLGFGEQYF.

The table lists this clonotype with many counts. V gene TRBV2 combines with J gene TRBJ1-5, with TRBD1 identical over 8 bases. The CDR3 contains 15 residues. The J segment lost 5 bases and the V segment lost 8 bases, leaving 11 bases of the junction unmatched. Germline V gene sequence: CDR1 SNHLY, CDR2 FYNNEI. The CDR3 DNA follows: TGTGCCAGCGGACCTGTAGACAGGGGTTATCAGCCCCAGCATTTT. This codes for CASGPVDRGYQPQHF.

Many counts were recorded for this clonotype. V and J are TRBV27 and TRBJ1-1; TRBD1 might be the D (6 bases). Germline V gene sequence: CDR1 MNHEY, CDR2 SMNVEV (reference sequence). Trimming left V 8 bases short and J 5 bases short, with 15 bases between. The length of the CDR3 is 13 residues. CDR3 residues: CASQPAGATEAFF. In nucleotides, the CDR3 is TGTGCCAGCCAACCGGCGGGGGCGACTGAAGCTTTCTTT.

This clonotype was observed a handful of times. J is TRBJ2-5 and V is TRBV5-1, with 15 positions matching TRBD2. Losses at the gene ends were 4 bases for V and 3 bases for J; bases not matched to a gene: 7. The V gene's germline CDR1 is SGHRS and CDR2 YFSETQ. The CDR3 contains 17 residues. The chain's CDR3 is CASSPGTSGRLEETQYF. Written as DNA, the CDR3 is TGCGCCAGCAGCCCGGGGACTAGCGGGAGGCTTGAAGAGACCCAGTACTTC.

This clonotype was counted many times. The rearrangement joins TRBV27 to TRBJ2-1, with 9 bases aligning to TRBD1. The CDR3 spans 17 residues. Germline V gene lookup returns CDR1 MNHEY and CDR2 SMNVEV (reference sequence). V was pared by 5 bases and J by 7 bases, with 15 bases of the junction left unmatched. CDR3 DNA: TGTGCCAGCAGTCCACTTGTAGGACAGGGGACAGGTAATGAGCAGTTCTTC. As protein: CASSPLVGQGTGNEQFF.

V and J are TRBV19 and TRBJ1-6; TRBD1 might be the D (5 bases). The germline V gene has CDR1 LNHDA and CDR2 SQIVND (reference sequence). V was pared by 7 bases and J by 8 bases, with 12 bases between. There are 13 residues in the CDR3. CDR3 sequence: CASKEGRDSPLHF. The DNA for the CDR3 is TGTGCCAGTAAAGAGGGGAGGGATTCACCCCTCCACTTT.

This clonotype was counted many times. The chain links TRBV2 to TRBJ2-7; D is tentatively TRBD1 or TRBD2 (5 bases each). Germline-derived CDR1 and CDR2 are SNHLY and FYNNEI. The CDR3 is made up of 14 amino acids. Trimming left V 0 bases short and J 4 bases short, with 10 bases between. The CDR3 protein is CASSEAGTLYEQYF. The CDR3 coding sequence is TGTGCCAGCAGTGAAGCCGGGACCCTATACGAGCAGTACTTC.

CDR3 coding DNA: TGTGCCAGCAGTACTCTGGTGAACACTGAAGCTTTCTTT. It translates to CASSTLVNTEAFF. V gene TRBV6-2 or TRBV6-3 combines with J gene TRBJ1-1; D is uncertain. Germline values: CDR1 MNHEY, CDR2 SVGEGT. The CDR3 runs 13 residues. Between the trimmed V and J ends, which lost 5 bases and 0 bases, there was a span of 7 bases.

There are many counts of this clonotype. The CDR3 here is CASSFGLTGDTQYF. CDR3 nucleotide sequence: TGTGCCAGCAGCTTCGGGCTAACAGGGGATACGCAGTATTTT. This chain joins TRBV7-7 and TRBJ2-3; perhaps TRBD1 as D (6 bases). Per germline, CDR1 SSHAT and CDR2 FNYEAQ (reference sequence). The length of the CDR3 is 14 residues. The V end lost 3 bases, the J end lost 6 bases, and 13 bases lay between the germline ends.

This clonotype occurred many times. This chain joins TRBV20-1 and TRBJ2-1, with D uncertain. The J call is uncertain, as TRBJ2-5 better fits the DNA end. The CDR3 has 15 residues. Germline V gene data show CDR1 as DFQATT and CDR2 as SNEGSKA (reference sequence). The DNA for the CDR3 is TGCAGTGCTAGAGATCGGTCGACGTCTCAAGAGACCCAGTACTTC. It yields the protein CSARDRSTSQETQYF.

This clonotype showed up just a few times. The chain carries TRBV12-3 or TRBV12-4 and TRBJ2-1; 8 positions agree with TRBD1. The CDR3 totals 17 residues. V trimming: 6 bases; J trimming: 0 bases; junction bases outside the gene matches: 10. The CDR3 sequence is CASSWTGPLSSYNEQFF. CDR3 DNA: TGTGCCAGCAGCTGGACAGGGCCCCTTAGCTCCTACAATGAGCAGTTCTTC.

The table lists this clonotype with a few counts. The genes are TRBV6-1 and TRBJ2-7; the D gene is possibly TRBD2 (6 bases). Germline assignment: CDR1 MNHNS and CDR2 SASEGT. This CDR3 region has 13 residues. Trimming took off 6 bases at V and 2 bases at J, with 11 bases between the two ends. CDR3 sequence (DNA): TGTGCCAGCAGGGCGGGGCCGACCTACGAGCAGTACTTC. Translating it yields CASRAGPTYEQYF.

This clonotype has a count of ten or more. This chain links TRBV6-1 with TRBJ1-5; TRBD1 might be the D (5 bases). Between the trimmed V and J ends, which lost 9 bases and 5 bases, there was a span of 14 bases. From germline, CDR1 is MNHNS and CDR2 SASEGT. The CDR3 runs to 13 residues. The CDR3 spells CASRGSYHQPQHF. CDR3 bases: TGTGCCAGTAGGGGCAGCTATCATCAGCCCCAGCATTTT.